What follows are 29 T cell receptor beta chains derived from one specimen sequenced in a study of blood T cell repertoires in COVID-19 (dated by TCRdb to 2018 to 2021). Receptors were amplified or captured by the immunoSEQ multiplex PCR assay. TCRdb obtained this table from immuneACCESS and retained in-frame rearrangements with V and J assigned. These tables miss some clones; where compared with another copy, unresolved V genes account for less than half of the shortfall, and the remainder is unexplained. The sample table holds more than 80,000 clones, of which approximately 70% were seen once. 20% to 25% of the sample belongs to the ten largest clones. The specimen sequenced was peripheral blood. These TCRs come from a woman aged 60-75 years in a cohort sampled during active or convalescent COVID-19.

This clone was seen a handful of times. CDR3: CATSRDEGPLDTQYF. The CDR3, as DNA: TGTGCCACCAGCAGAGATGAGGGCCCCTTGGATACGCAGTATTTT. The rearrangement uses TRBV15 and TRBJ2-3, with D perhaps TRBD2 (5 bases). The ends were cut back, 0 bases at V and 6 bases at J, with 13 bases in the middle. CDR3 length equals 15 residues. Germline V gives CDR1 LNHNV, CDR2 YYDKDF (reference sequence). Full variable domain (outside the CDR3, taken from reference TRBV15 and TRBJ2-3): DAMVIQNPRYQVTQFGKPVTLSCSQTLNHNVMYWYQQKSSQAPKLLFHYYDKDFNNEADTPDNFQSRRPNTSFCFLDIRSPGLGDTAMYLCATSRDEGPLDTQYFGPGTRLTVL.

The chain combines TRBV4-1 with TRBJ2-7, with 8 bases aligning to TRBD1. Germline lookup yields CDR1 MGHRA and CDR2 YSYEKL. After removal of 1 base from V and 3 bases from J, the junction contained 8 bases not matched to a gene. This CDR3 is built from 16 residues. CDR3 sequence (DNA): TGCGCCAGCAGCCAAGGGGACAGGTCGAGGGTCTACGAGCAGTACTTC. Its protein is CASSQGDRSRVYEQYF.

This clone was detected once. It is unclear where the CDR3 begins or ends on the DNA, so no DNA is shown, and the CDR3 is as TCRdb lists it. V gene TRBV3-1 (or the pseudogene TRBV3-2) combines with J gene TRBJ2-2; the table names TRBD2, a call not compared with the DNA. The V gene's germline CDR1 is LGHDT and CDR2 YNNKEL (reference sequence). The CDR3 spans 15 amino acids, including both terminal residues. The CDR3 protein is CASSQGSEMAGSCFF.

This chain links TRBV6-5 with TRBJ2-7; 12 bases fit TRBD2. Germline V CDR1 and CDR2: MNHEY, SVGAGI. Germline trimming cut 6 bases from V and 2 bases from J; bases unmatched to any gene: 2. This CDR3 contains 14 residues. The CDR3 sequence: CASSLAGGTYEQYF. The CDR3 DNA reads TGTGCCAGCAGCCTAGCGGGGGGGACCTACGAGCAGTACTTC.

The V and J genes are TRBV7-8 and TRBJ1-2; TRBD1 matches at 7 bases. Germline assignment: CDR1 SGHVS and CDR2 FQNEAQ. The CDR3 spans 14 residues. J lost 6 bases, V lost 5 bases, and 9 bases had no gene match. The DNA of the CDR3 is TGTGCCAGCAGCCTAAGGGACAGAGTGGATGGCTACACCTTC. It encodes CASSLRDRVDGYTF.

In this sample, this clone turned up once. The chain employs TRBV5-4 and TRBJ2-5; 10 nucleotides match TRBD2. The germline gives CDR1 SGHNT, CDR2 YYREEE (reference sequence). The CDR3 loop spans 17 amino acids. V shed 1 base and J 4 bases; nucleotides not matched to a gene: 10. The CDR3 DNA reads as TGTGCCAGCAGCTTGTGGGCTAGCGGGGGAGGGGGAGAGACCCAGTACTTC. It is translated as CASSLWASGGGGETQYF. The variable domain in full, completed from reference TRBV5-4 and TRBJ2-5, reads ETGVTQSPTHLIKTRGQQVTLRCSSQSGHNTVSWYQQALGQGPQFIFQYYREEENGRGNFPPRFSGLQFPNYSSELNVNALELDDSALYLCASSLWASGGGGETQYFGPGTRLLVL.

V and J are TRBV6-5 and TRBJ2-1; D perhaps matches TRBD2 (6 bases). From germline, CDR1 is MNHEY and CDR2 SVGAGI. CDR3 size: 14 residues. Trimming took off 6 bases at V and 6 bases at J, with 15 bases between the two ends. CDR3 nucleotide sequence: TGTGCCAGCAGCCGGGACTGGGGTAGCAATGAGCAGTTCTTC. As protein: CASSRDWGSNEQFF.

This clone has just a few counts. The chain links TRBV19 to TRBJ1-6, with D possibly being TRBD1 (6 bases). CDR1 is LNHDA, CDR2 SQIVND, per germline (reference sequence). The CDR3 spans 14 residues. The V and J ends lost 7 bases and 13 bases respectively, with 20 bases between them. The CDR3: CASTPGRGNGPLHF. CDR3 DNA sequence: TGTGCCAGTACCCCGGGCAGGGGCAATGGGCCCCTCCACTTT.

This chain connects TRBV2 to TRBJ1-6; 8 positions match TRBD1. CDR1 and CDR2 from the germline V gene are SNHLY and FYNNEI. The CDR3 has 11 amino acids. With V trimmed by 6 bases and J by 17 bases, 6 bases remained unmatched. Here the CDR3 reads CASRTGDLIHF. CDR3 bases: TGTGCCAGCAGGACAGGGGATCTCATCCACTTT.

This chain connects TRBV28 to TRBJ2-5, with no clear D. Trimming took 1 base from V and 1 from J, leaving 4 bases between them. Germline CDR1 is MDHEN and CDR2 is SYDVKM. This CDR3 spans 13 amino acids. The CDR3 sequence is CASSLSSQETQYF. The CDR3 region has the DNA TGTGCCAGCAGTTTATCCAGCCAAGAGACCCAGTACTTC. Drawing the rest from reference TRBV28 and TRBJ2-5, the complete variable domain is DVKVTQSSRYLVKRTGEKVFLECVQDMDHENMFWYRQDPGLGLRLIYFSYDVKMKEKGDIPEGYSVSREKKERFSLILESASTNQTSMYLCASSLSSQETQYFGPGTRLLVL.

V is TRBV3-1 (or the pseudogene TRBV3-2) and J is TRBJ1-4; 8 nucleotides match TRBD1. V lost 1 base and J lost 8; bases outside the gene matches: 6. This CDR3 has 15 residues. Germline CDR1 reads LGHDT; CDR2 reads YNNKEL (reference sequence). Here the CDR3 reads CASSQAGTGWEKLFF. In DNA form, the CDR3 reads TGTGCCAGCAGCCAAGCTGGGACAGGTTGGGAAAAACTGTTTTTT.

This clone was found a few times. The chain combines TRBV11-2 with TRBJ1-2; 12 positions match TRBD1. V lost 5 bases to trimming and J lost 8 bases; unmatched junction nucleotides: 12. The CDR3 length is 16 residues. From germline, CDR1 is SGHAT and CDR2 FQNNGV. The DNA of the CDR3 is TGTGCCAGCAGCCATGGGGCGGGACAGGGGGCGAAGGGCTACACCTTC. This sequence encodes CASSHGAGQGAKGYTF.

Ten or more counts support this clone. The chain recombines TRBV29-1 with TRBJ1-1; D not certain. This CDR3 has 11 residues. Trimming took 4 bases from V and 4 from J, leaving 7 bases between them. Germline V gene data show CDR1 as SQVTM and CDR2 as ANQGSEA. CDR3 residues: CSVVRVTEAFF. CDR3 coding DNA: TGCAGCGTTGTACGGGTCACTGAAGCTTTCTTT.

The chain couples TRBV6-6 to TRBJ2-1, with 14 positions matching TRBD2. The germline gives CDR1 MNHNY, CDR2 SVGAGI (reference sequence). The CDR3 has 15 residues. J gave up 9 bases and V 0 bases, and 1 base lay outside the gene matches. The CDR3 reads CASSYSGTSGGEQFF. As DNA, the CDR3 is TGTGCCAGCAGTTACTCGGGGACTAGCGGGGGTGAGCAGTTCTTC.

The chain combines TRBV5-5 with TRBJ1-2, with a weak D call TRBD1 (5 bases). Between the trimmed V and J ends, which lost 4 bases and 2 bases, there was a span of 18 bases. There are 16 residues in the CDR3. Germline values: CDR1 SGHKS, CDR2 YYEKEE (reference sequence). CDR3 region: CASSPGLEGFNYGYTF. CDR3 bases: TGTGCCAGCAGCCCGGGCCTGGAGGGGTTCAACTATGGCTACACCTTC.

This clone has ten or more counts. This chain connects TRBV18 to TRBJ2-4; possible D gene TRBD2, 5 bases. CDR1 KGHSH and CDR2 LQKENI come from the germline V gene. The germline V and J ends were trimmed by 6 bases and 8 bases, with 17 bases remaining between them. There are 14 residues in the CDR3. CDR3: CASSAIEGFDIQYF. In DNA form, the CDR3 reads TGTGCCAGCTCGGCGATCGAGGGTTTTGACATTCAGTACTTC.

The V call is TRBV19, the J call TRBJ1-5, with 8 bases aligning to TRBD1. J gave up 7 bases and V 4 bases, and 12 bases lay outside the gene matches. This CDR3 has 16 amino acids. The germline V gene has CDR1 LNHDA and CDR2 SQIVND (reference sequence). The CDR3 loop reads CASSRATGDIIQPQHF. In DNA form, the CDR3 reads TGTGCCAGTAGTAGGGCGACAGGGGACATTATCCAGCCCCAGCATTTT.

The chain recombines TRBV18 with TRBJ1-2; 7 nucleotides line up with TRBD1. V dropped 2 bases and J dropped 6; count of bases not matched to a gene: 6. The length of the CDR3 is 14 residues. Germline V lookup: CDR1 KGHSH, CDR2 LQKENI. The CDR3 region has the DNA TGTGCCAGCTCACCAGTATCTACAGGGGATGGCTACACCTTC. Translating gives CASSPVSTGDGYTF.

This clone was recorded a few times. J is TRBJ2-1 and V is TRBV6-5, with 13 bases matching TRBD2. Germline assignment: CDR1 MNHEY and CDR2 SVGAGI. Trimming removed 7 bases from V and 6 bases from J; junction bases left unmatched: 3. The CDR3 extends over 14 amino acids. Here the CDR3 reads CASKTSGGFNEQFF. The CDR3 nucleotides read TGTGCCAGCAAGACTAGCGGGGGGTTCAATGAGCAGTTCTTC.

This rearrangement joins TRBV24-1 to TRBJ2-3, with a weak D call TRBD2 (5 bases). The CDR3 is made up of 16 amino acids. V shed 4 bases and J shed 0 bases, with 13 bases lying between them. The V gene's germline CDR1 is KGHDR and CDR2 SFDVKD. CDR3 nucleotides: TGTGCCACCAGTGACACTATAGCGACTAGCACAGATACGCAGTATTTT. Its protein is CATSDTIATSTDTQYF.

The gene calls are TRBV5-1 and TRBJ1-2; possible D gene TRBD1, 5 bases. The V end lost 4 bases, the J end lost 4 bases, and 11 bases lay between the germline ends. Germline values: CDR1 SGHRS, CDR2 YFSETQ. The CDR3 is 13 amino acids. The chain's CDR3 is CASSPQVSYGYTF. The CDR3 DNA sequence: TGCGCCAGCAGCCCACAGGTCTCCTATGGCTACACCTTC. Full variable domain (outside the CDR3, taken from reference TRBV5-1 and TRBJ1-2): KAGVTQTPRYLIKTRGQQVTLSCSPISGHRSVSWYQQTPGQGLQFLFEYFSETQRNKGNFPGRFSGRQFSNSRSEMNVSTLELGDSALYLCASSPQVSYGYTFGSGTRLTVV.

This chain connects TRBV12-3 or TRBV12-4 to TRBJ2-1, with a weak D call TRBD1 (6 bases). The CDR3 extends over 13 amino acids. Trimming pared 5 bases from V and 5 bases from J, leaving 10 bases between. CDR3 nucleotides: TGTGCCAGCAGTAGGCAGGGGAACAATGAGCAGTTCTTC. Translating it yields CASSRQGNNEQFF.

CDR3 DNA sequence: TGTGCCACCAGCAGGCTTCGACGCAGCGCGAACACCGGGGAGCTGTTTTTT. It translates to CATSRLRRSANTGELFF. This sequence joins TRBV15 and TRBJ2-2; no reliable D call. This CDR3 has 17 residues. Germline lookup yields CDR1 LNHNV and CDR2 YYDKDF (reference sequence). The ends were cut back, 3 bases at V and 0 bases at J, with 14 bases in the middle.

The gene calls are TRBV11-1 and TRBJ1-4, with 11 bases lining up with TRBD1. The CDR3 length is 14 residues. Trimming took 5 bases from V and 8 from J; bases not matched to a gene: 4. Germline lookup yields CDR1 SGHAT and CDR2 FQDESV (reference sequence). The CDR3 loop reads CASSRDRGKEKLFF. The CDR3 nucleotides read TGTGCCAGCAGCCGGGACAGGGGGAAGGAAAAACTGTTTTTT.

The chain carries TRBV29-1 and TRBJ2-7; D gene unclear. The CDR3 contains 12 residues. Germline V gene lookup returns CDR1 SQVTM and CDR2 ANQGSEA. V was pared by 4 bases and J by 7 bases, with 14 bases between. The CDR3 region is CSVGIGQVEQYF. CDR3 DNA: TGCAGCGTTGGAATAGGCCAGGTAGAGCAGTACTTC.

The chain is built from TRBV28 and TRBJ1-2; 7 bases align to TRBD1. This CDR3 has 14 amino acids. V shed 6 bases, J shed 7 bases, and the junction held 11 bases outside the gene matches. Germline loops: CDR1 MDHEN, CDR2 SYDVKM. The CDR3 region is CASRLYEGALGYTF. DNA for the CDR3: TGTGCCAGCAGATTGTACGAGGGGGCGCTTGGCTACACCTTC.

This clone showed up just a few times. The chain employs TRBV5-1 and TRBJ2-1; no firm D call. The length of the CDR3 is 14 residues. Germline assignment: CDR1 SGHRS and CDR2 YFSETQ. The germline V and J ends were trimmed by 7 bases and 5 bases, with 16 bases remaining between them. CDR3 in DNA: TGCGCCAGCGCAGTCATTAGCCGGGACAATGAGCAGTTCTTC. Amino acids: CASAVISRDNEQFF.

V gene TRBV7-9 combines with J gene TRBJ1-1; TRBD1 is a possible D gene (6 bases). This CDR3 region has 16 residues. Germline V gene data show CDR1 as SEHNR and CDR2 as FQNEAQ (reference sequence). The V end was cut by 5 bases, the J end by 4 bases, with 20 bases between. CDR3: CASSPQRGAIGTEAFF. In nucleotides, the CDR3 is TGTGCCAGCAGCCCGCAGCGGGGGGCGATCGGCACTGAAGCTTTCTTT. Together with reference TRBV7-9 and TRBJ1-1, the CDR3 gives the full variable domain: DTGVSQNPRHKITKRGQNVTFRCDPISEHNRLYWYRQTLGQGPEFLTYFQNEAQLEKSRLLSDRFSAERPKGSFSTLEIQRTEQGDSAMYLCASSPQRGAIGTEAFFGQGTRLTVV.

This clone was found a few times. This chain connects TRBV7-2 to TRBJ2-2, with 11 bases lining up with TRBD2. The germline V gene encodes CDR1 SGHTA and CDR2 FQGNSA. The trim removed 4 bases at V and 5 bases at J, leaving 9 bases unmatched. This CDR3 region has 17 residues. The CDR3 is CASSSLAGVLATGELFF. The CDR3 nucleotides are TGTGCCAGCAGCTCACTAGCGGGGGTGTTAGCGACCGGGGAGCTGTTTTTT.